These T cell receptor beta chains were read from a single sample in a study of T-cell reconstitution after alpha-beta-depleted transplantation in children. TCRdb reprocessed the PCR reads via MiXCR and lists one record per CDR3 protein. This sample has 360,000 or so distinct CDR3 sequences, with over 20% found just once. Sequencing used PBMCs from the stem cell graft donor, obtained from the stem cell graft. These receptors were collected from a human donor who donated a stem cell graft to a child with acute myeloid leukemia. Each CDR3 is given with its conserved first and last residue. Each record gives: J gene, V gene, clone size, CDR3 protein. Clone size is stated in some rows and not others, as once, few, many or a class when expanded.

J: TRBJ2-3; V: TRBV7-3; size: NA; CDR3: CASSLSGFATQYF
J: TRBJ2-7; V: TRBV20-1; size: many; CDR3: CSARDVLSPASKSSYEQYF
J: TRBJ2-6; V: TRBV5-1; size: NA; CDR3: CASSLGGQTSSGANVLTF
J: TRBJ2-6; V: TRBV28; size: NA; CDR3: CASNPDRPIAGANVLTF
J: TRBJ1-2; V: TRBV6-5; size: NA; CDR3: CASSYSMEFRTLNYGYTF
J: TRBJ1-2; V: TRBV25-1; size: few; CDR3: CASSEYRGANGYTF
J: TRBJ2-1; V: TRBV20-1; size: few; CDR3: CSARDGTSGRGGYNEQFF
J: TRBJ2-2; V: TRBV12-3/TRBV12-4; size: NA; CDR3: CASSPPSGDPSNTGELFF
J: TRBJ1-5; V: TRBV20-1; size: few; CDR3: CSASRGLGQPQHF
J: TRBJ1-1; V: TRBV4-1; size: NA; CDR3: CASSLRTISQPVNTEAFF
J: TRBJ2-7; V: TRBV10-3; size: NA; CDR3: CAISGGTSGSYEQYF
J: TRBJ2-7; V: TRBV29-1; size: few; CDR3: CSGTQGTASYEQYF
J: TRBJ2-1; V: TRBV28; size: NA; CDR3: CASSLSASGSDRENEQFF
J: TRBJ2-1; V: TRBV27; size: few; CDR3: CASSPPTSGSWNEQFF
J: TRBJ2-7; V: TRBV4-1; size: NA; CDR3: CASSQDLVEQYF
J: TRBJ2-1; V: TRBV24-1; size: NA; CDR3: CATSDWGSGGLSSYNEQFF
J: TRBJ2-7; V: TRBV5-1; size: NA; CDR3: CASSPEATYEQYF
J: TRBJ2-7; V: TRBV10-3; size: many; CDR3: CAIRGGHEQYF
J: TRBJ2-7; V: TRBV20-1; size: NA; CDR3: CSASRASGAAEQYF
J: TRBJ2-7; V: TRBV20-1; size: NA; CDR3: CSARFGDSYEQYF
J: TRBJ2-2; V: TRBV28; size: NA; CDR3: CASSLHFRRGNTGELFF
J: TRBJ2-7; V: TRBV10-3; size: many; CDR3: CAISGDRGEQYF
J: TRBJ2-6; V: TRBV12-3/TRBV12-4; size: many; CDR3: CASSDRDSGANVLTF
J: TRBJ2-2; V: TRBV19; size: many; CDR3: CASNAGSTGELFF
J: TRBJ2-1; V: TRBV24-1; size: few; CDR3: CATSDPSRDNEQFF
J: TRBJ2-1; V: TRBV7-3; size: NA; CDR3: CASSFGGLADNEQFF
J: TRBJ2-1; V: TRBV4-3; size: few; CDR3: CASSQGLDNNEQFF
J: TRBJ2-5; V: TRBV20-1; size: many; CDR3: CSARGGGKETQYF
J: TRBJ2-3; V: TRBV29-1; size: few; CDR3: CSVRDHTDTQYF
J: TRBJ2-7; V: TRBV7-2; size: NA; CDR3: CASSSRQGSYEQYF
J: TRBJ2-5; V: TRBV7-9; size: NA; CDR3: CASSLRTNQETQYF
J: TRBJ2-7; V: TRBV27; size: few; CDR3: CASSPIAGVGYEQYF
J: TRBJ2-7; V: TRBV29-1; size: many; CDR3: CSVSGQGGPYEQYF
J: TRBJ2-5; V: TRBV12-3/TRBV12-4; size: NA; CDR3: CASSLVAGTPTETQYF
J: TRBJ1-1; V: TRBV29-1; size: NA; CDR3: CSVAVSRSNTEAFF
J: TRBJ2-1; V: TRBV4-1; size: many; CDR3: CASSDGLAGANEQFF
J: TRBJ2-1; V: TRBV5-6; size: few; CDR3: CASSALAGGNNEQFF
J: TRBJ2-3; V: TRBV12-3/TRBV12-4; size: NA; CDR3: CASSLAPGLAGGLSTDTQYF
J: TRBJ2-1; V: TRBV6-1; size: NA; CDR3: CASLFPDKNNEQFF
J: TRBJ1-3; V: TRBV28; size: NA; CDR3: CASSLVGRMGSLNTIYF